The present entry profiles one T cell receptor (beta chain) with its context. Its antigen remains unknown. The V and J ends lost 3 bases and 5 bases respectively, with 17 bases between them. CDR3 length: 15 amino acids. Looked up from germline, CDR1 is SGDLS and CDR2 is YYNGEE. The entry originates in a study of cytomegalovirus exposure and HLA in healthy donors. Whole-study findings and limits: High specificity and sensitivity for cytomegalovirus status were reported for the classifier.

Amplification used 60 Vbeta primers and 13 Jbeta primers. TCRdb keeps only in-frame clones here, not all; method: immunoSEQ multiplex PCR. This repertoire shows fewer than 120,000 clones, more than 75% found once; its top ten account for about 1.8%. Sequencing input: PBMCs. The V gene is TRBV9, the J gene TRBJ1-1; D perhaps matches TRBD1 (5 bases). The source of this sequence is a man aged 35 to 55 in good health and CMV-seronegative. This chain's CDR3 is CASSARDGGGTEAFF. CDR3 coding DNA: TGTGCCAGCAGCGCCCGTGACGGGGGAGGGACTGAAGCTTTCTTT.